The clone carrying this T cell receptor beta chain was detected a few times. The data are from a study of T cells after yellow fever vaccination. TCRdb independently ran MiXCR on the 5' RACE reads; one entry per CDR3 protein. The data contain about 310,000 distinct CDR3 sequences, 3% to 4.5% of them singletons. Here the sequenced sample was PBMCs, taken on the day of the yellow fever booster vaccination. The sequence came from a man aged 18 to 29 who received the YFV17D yellow fever vaccine.

The CDR3 DNA is TGTGCCAGCAGCTTGGCGGGGGGAAGGGCCTACGAGCAGTACTTC. This gives the protein CASSLAGGRAYEQYF. The chain couples TRBV5-4 to TRBJ2-7, with 7 bases aligning to TRBD2. There are 15 residues in the CDR3. J was trimmed by 2 bases and V by 0 bases; bases with no gene match: 5. CDR1 is SGHNT and CDR2 is YYREEE in the germline V gene (reference sequence).